The 27 T cell receptor beta chains reported below all come from one sample, sequenced in a study of blood T cell repertoires in COVID-19. The protocol was immunoSEQ multiplex PCR, while the TCRdb copy is restricted to in-frame clones and leaves out a portion. The sample consists of 300,000 to 400,000 clones, around 87% of them appearing once. Source material: peripheral blood. The receptor source for this set is a man in his fifties with active or convalescent COVID-19.

This clone has only one observation. The rearrangement uses TRBV6-6 and TRBJ2-6; TRBD2 is a possible D gene (5 bases). Trimming took off 2 bases at V and 0 bases at J, with 5 bases between the two ends. Germline lookup yields CDR1 MNHNY and CDR2 SVGAGI (reference sequence). This CDR3 is 15 amino acids long. Here the CDR3 DNA reads TGTGCCAGCAGTTACGGAGGCTCTGGGGCCAACGTCCTGACTTTC. This sequence encodes CASSYGGSGANVLTF.

The chain couples TRBV7-2 to TRBJ1-5, with a weak D call TRBD1 (6 bases). CDR3 length: 15 amino acids. Germline V gene sequence: CDR1 SGHTA, CDR2 FQGNSA. The V end was cut by 1 base, the J end by 3 bases, with 10 bases between. The CDR3 loop reads CASSLVAGDNQPQHF. For the CDR3, the DNA is TGTGCCAGCAGCTTAGTGGCAGGGGACAATCAGCCCCAGCATTTT. Filled out from reference TRBV7-2 and TRBJ1-5, the complete variable domain reads GAGVSQSPSNKVTEKGKDVELRCDPISGHTALYWYRQSLGQGLEFLIYFQGNSAPDKSGLPSDRFSAERTGGSVSTLTIQRTQQEDSAVYLCASSLVAGDNQPQHFGDGTRLSIL.

The CDR3 protein is CASSLDGGTSTDTQYF. DNA for the CDR3: TGTGCCAGCAGCTTGGATGGAGGGACTAGCACAGATACGCAGTATTTT. The rearrangement uses TRBV5-5 and TRBJ2-3; a weak D match, TRBD2 (6 bases). The ends were cut back, 0 bases at V and 0 bases at J, with 11 bases in the middle. The CDR3 loop spans 16 amino acids. CDR1 SGHKS and CDR2 YYEKEE come from the germline V gene (reference sequence). Based on the CDR3 plus reference TRBV5-5 and TRBJ2-3, the full variable domain is DAGVTQSPTHLIKTRGQQVTLRCSPISGHKSVSWYQQVLGQGPQFIFQYYEKEERGRGNFPDRFSARQFPNYSSELNVNALLLGDSALYLCASSLDGGTSTDTQYFGPGTRLTVL.

V gene TRBV19 combines with J gene TRBJ2-2, with D possibly TRBD2 on 5 matching bases. This CDR3 is 15 amino acids long. Trimming removed 7 bases at V and 1 base at J, with 13 bases between. Germline V gives CDR1 LNHDA, CDR2 SQIVND (reference sequence). The CDR3 is CASTVTGGNTGELFF. DNA of the CDR3: TGTGCCAGTACTGTGACCGGAGGGAACACCGGGGAGCTGTTTTTT.

V usage is TRBV28 and J usage is TRBJ1-1, with a possible D match to TRBD1 (6 bases). The CDR3 contains 14 residues. Germline values: CDR1 MDHEN, CDR2 SYDVKM. Trimming cost V 4 bases and J 3 bases, with 12 bases left between them. CDR3 protein: CASSSGQTYTEAFF. The CDR3 DNA follows: TGTGCCAGCAGTTCTGGACAGACTTACACTGAAGCTTTCTTT. The complete variable domain, with remaining parts taken from reference TRBV28 and TRBJ1-1, reads DVKVTQSSRYLVKRTGEKVFLECVQDMDHENMFWYRQDPGLGLRLIYFSYDVKMKEKGDIPEGYSVSREKKERFSLILESASTNQTSMYLCASSSGQTYTEAFFGQGTRLTVV.

This clone was recorded once. V gene TRBV3-1 (or the pseudogene TRBV3-2) combines with J gene TRBJ1-1, with a tentative D call TRBD1 (5 bases). CDR3 length equals 14 residues. V dropped 4 bases and J dropped 4 bases, with 13 bases sitting between them. Germline values: CDR1 LGHDT, CDR2 YNNKEL (reference sequence). CDR3: CASSRGGFGTEAFF. The CDR3 DNA reads as TGTGCCAGCAGCCGCGGGGGTTTTGGCACTGAAGCTTTCTTT.

J is TRBJ2-1 and V is TRBV7-6, with 7 positions matching TRBD1. CDR3 length equals 13 residues. V shed 2 bases and J 14 bases; nucleotides not matched to a gene: 9. In germline, CDR1 is SGHVS, CDR2 FNYEAQ. The CDR3 bases are TGTGCCAGCAGCTTAAGTGGGAAGACAGGGAAGTTCTTC. It yields the protein CASSLSGKTGKFF.

This chain joins TRBV9 and TRBJ1-6; D unclear. This CDR3 has 15 amino acids. From germline, CDR1 is SGDLS and CDR2 YYNGEE. The V end lost 0 bases, the J end lost 7 bases, and 11 bases lay between the germline ends. CDR3 nucleotide sequence: TGTGCCAGCAGCGTAGAACCGGGTCGCAATTCACCCCTCCACTTT. This codes for CASSVEPGRNSPLHF.

J is TRBJ1-2 and V is TRBV6-4; tentatively, D is TRBD1 (6 bases). Trimming took 10 bases from V and 0 from J, leaving 12 bases between them. Germline V gives CDR1 MRHNA, CDR2 SNTAGT. This CDR3 is 13 amino acids long. DNA for the CDR3: TGTGCCAACACAGGGTACCCTAACTATGGCTACACCTTC. Translating it yields CANTGYPNYGYTF.

The V gene is TRBV4-3, the J gene TRBJ1-2; 7 bases align to TRBD1. Germline-derived CDR1 and CDR2 are LGHNA and YSLEER. With V trimmed by 3 bases and J by 6 bases, 13 bases remained unmatched. The CDR3 spans 16 residues. CDR3 nucleotide sequence: TGCGCCAGCAGCCAGGTCAGGGACAGTATTCCAGATGGCTACACCTTC. This translates into CASSQVRDSIPDGYTF.

The gene calls are TRBV28 and TRBJ2-7; 8 bases are shared with TRBD1. V shed 6 bases, J shed 9 bases, and the junction held 13 bases outside the gene matches. The CDR3 sequence is 14 residues long. Looked up from germline, CDR1 is MDHEN and CDR2 is SYDVKM. CDR3 sequence: CASSPGQDTPGQYF. The DNA of the CDR3 is TGTGCCAGCAGCCCGGGACAGGACACCCCGGGGCAGTACTTC.

V is TRBV6-2 or TRBV6-3 and J is TRBJ1-1; the match to TRBD1 covers 7 bases. V lost 4 bases and J lost 5; bases outside the gene matches: 7. The CDR3 contains 14 residues. Germline CDR1 and CDR2: MNHEY and SVGEGT. The CDR3 reads CASSSPTGSTEAFF. In DNA, the CDR3 is TGTGCCAGCAGTTCGCCGACAGGGAGTACTGAAGCTTTCTTT.

V usage is TRBV4-1 and J usage is TRBJ1-3; D may be TRBD1 (5 bases). The V gene's germline CDR1 is MGHRA and CDR2 YSYEKL. The V and J ends lost 6 bases and 0 bases respectively, with 15 bases between them. The CDR3 contains 16 residues. This CDR3 is CASSRGTGPSGNTIYF. The CDR3 DNA follows: TGCGCCAGCAGTCGCGGTACAGGACCCTCTGGAAACACCATATATTTT.

This clone was seen a handful of times. This chain joins TRBV5-5 and TRBJ2-1, with 7 nucleotides matching TRBD1. After removal of 1 base from V and 1 base from J, the junction contained 2 bases not matched to a gene. CDR1 SGHKS and CDR2 YYEKEE come from the germline V gene (reference sequence). The CDR3 contains 15 residues. The CDR3 region is CASSLLTGSYNEQFF. Written as DNA, the CDR3 is TGTGCCAGCAGCTTGTTGACAGGGTCCTACAATGAGCAGTTCTTC.

This clone came up once. The chain combines TRBV14 with TRBJ2-7; 11 bases map to TRBD2. The CDR3 spans 16 residues. The germline gives CDR1 SGHDN, CDR2 FVKESK. J gave up 2 bases and V 4 bases, and 7 bases lay outside the gene matches. CDR3 residues: CASSRQPGLAAYEQYF. In nucleotides, the CDR3 is TGTGCCAGCAGCCGTCAACCGGGACTAGCGGCCTACGAGCAGTACTTC.

In its sample, this clone was seen a few times. The DNA for the CDR3 is TGTGCCAGCAGTTACTCCTCCGGGTACTCCTACGAGCAGTACTTC. This sequence encodes CASSYSSGYSYEQYF. The chain recombines TRBV6-5 with TRBJ2-7; no firm D call. The CDR3 contains 15 residues. Looked up from germline, CDR1 is MNHEY and CDR2 is SVGAGI. Trimming took 0 bases from V and 0 from J, leaving 9 bases between them.

This clone occurred once. The gene calls are TRBV4-3 and TRBJ2-2; 10 bases line up with TRBD2. Germline V gene sequence: CDR1 LGHNA, CDR2 YSLEER. CDR3 length equals 16 residues. With V trimmed by 0 bases and J by 6 bases, 4 bases remained unmatched. The CDR3 DNA sequence: TGCGCCAGCAGCCAAGATCCAGCGGGGGGGCCCGGGGAGCTGTTTTTT. This codes for CASSQDPAGGPGELFF.

The V gene is TRBV2, the J gene TRBJ1-4; weak D call: TRBD1 (5 bases). Germline lookup yields CDR1 SNHLY and CDR2 FYNNEI. Trimming took 7 bases from V and 0 from J, leaving 18 bases between them. The CDR3 loop spans 17 amino acids. CDR3 protein: CASNGGTRSSTNEKLFF. DNA of the CDR3: TGTGCCAGCAACGGGGGGACCCGCTCCTCAACTAATGAAAAACTGTTTTTT.

The chain recombines TRBV14 with TRBJ1-1, with D maybe TRBD1 (5 bases). The ends were cut back, 2 bases at V and 5 bases at J, with 15 bases in the middle. The length of the CDR3 is 15 residues. Germline lookup yields CDR1 SGHDN and CDR2 FVKESK. As DNA, the CDR3 is TGTGCCAGCAGCCAAAACCCCGGGGGGGGTACTGAAGCTTTCTTT. This sequence encodes CASSQNPGGGTEAFF.

The chain uses TRBV4-3 and TRBJ2-3; TRBD1 matches 9 bases. J gave up 3 bases and V 1 base, and 11 bases lay outside the gene matches. Looked up from germline, CDR1 is LGHNA and CDR2 is YSLEER. The CDR3 runs to 18 residues. CDR3 in amino acids: CASSQVLTGTGTTDTQYF. The CDR3 coding sequence is TGCGCCAGCAGCCAAGTTCTTACCGGGACAGGGACAACAGATACGCAGTATTTT.

The CDR3 region is CTSSQLRQGTNEKLFF. CDR3 DNA sequence: TGCACCAGCAGCCAACTCCGACAGGGGACTAATGAAAAACTGTTTTTT. The rearrangement links TRBV1 to TRBJ1-4; TRBD1, the table's D call, was not compared with the DNA. TRBV1 is tagged as a pseudogene. This CDR3 is 16 amino acids long.

The V gene is TRBV21-1, the J gene TRBJ2-2; the table's D gene call, TRBD2, was not cross checked with the DNA. TRBV21-1 is recorded as a pseudogene. This CDR3 is 15 amino acids long. Here the CDR3 DNA reads TGTGCCAGCAGGGGGACTAGCGGGAGTTCCGGGGAGCTGTTTTTT. Translated: CASRGTSGSSGELFF.

The chain carries TRBV6-5 and TRBJ1-2, with D hard to call. V was clipped by 4 bases and J by 0 bases, with 12 bases between them. Germline values: CDR1 MNHEY, CDR2 SVGAGI. The CDR3 extends over 15 amino acids. As DNA, the CDR3 is TGTGCCAGCAGTTCAACCGCAGGTGCTAACTATGGCTACACCTTC. It is translated as CASSSTAGANYGYTF.

The rearrangement uses TRBV28 and TRBJ1-2; maybe TRBD1 (5 bases). Trimming cost V 6 bases and J 0 bases, with 20 bases left between them. The CDR3 runs to 17 residues. CDR1 is MDHEN and CDR2 is SYDVKM in the germline V gene. The CDR3, as DNA: TGTGCCAGCAGCCACGACCGAGACAGCGACCCTAACTATGGCTACACCTTC. It translates to CASSHDRDSDPNYGYTF.

CDR3 in DNA: TGTGCCAGCAGTTCCCAAACAGATACGCAGTATTTT. Translation: CASSSQTDTQYF. The V gene is TRBV6-5, the J gene TRBJ2-3; D gene ambiguous. The CDR3 spans 12 residues. The germline V gene encodes CDR1 MNHEY and CDR2 SVGAGI. V was pared by 4 bases and J by 3 bases, with 5 bases between.

The CDR3 spells CASSLTGSAEAFF. CDR3 in DNA: TGTGCCAGCAGCTTGACAGGGAGCGCTGAAGCTTTCTTT. The chain is built from TRBV13 and TRBJ1-1, with 7 positions matching TRBD1. CDR1 is PRHDT and CDR2 is FYEKMQ in the germline V gene (reference sequence). The CDR3 is made up of 13 amino acids. Trimming at V came to 3 bases and at J to 6 bases, leaving 4 bases not matched to a gene. The full variable domain, its missing parts supplied by reference TRBV13 and TRBJ1-1, is AAGVIQSPRHLIKEKRETATLKCYPIPRHDTVYWYQQGPGQDPQFLISFYEKMQSDKGSIPDRFSAQQFSDYHSELNMSSLELGDSALYFCASSLTGSAEAFFGQGTRLTVV.

The V and J genes are TRBV6-5 and TRBJ2-5; D gene ambiguous. The CDR3 contains 14 residues. Trimming removed 7 bases at V and 5 bases at J, with 17 bases between. Germline CDR1 is MNHEY and CDR2 is SVGAGI. CDR3 amino acids: CASMQDEVRETQYF. CDR3 in DNA: TGTGCCAGCATGCAAGACGAGGTTCGGGAGACCCAGTACTTC.